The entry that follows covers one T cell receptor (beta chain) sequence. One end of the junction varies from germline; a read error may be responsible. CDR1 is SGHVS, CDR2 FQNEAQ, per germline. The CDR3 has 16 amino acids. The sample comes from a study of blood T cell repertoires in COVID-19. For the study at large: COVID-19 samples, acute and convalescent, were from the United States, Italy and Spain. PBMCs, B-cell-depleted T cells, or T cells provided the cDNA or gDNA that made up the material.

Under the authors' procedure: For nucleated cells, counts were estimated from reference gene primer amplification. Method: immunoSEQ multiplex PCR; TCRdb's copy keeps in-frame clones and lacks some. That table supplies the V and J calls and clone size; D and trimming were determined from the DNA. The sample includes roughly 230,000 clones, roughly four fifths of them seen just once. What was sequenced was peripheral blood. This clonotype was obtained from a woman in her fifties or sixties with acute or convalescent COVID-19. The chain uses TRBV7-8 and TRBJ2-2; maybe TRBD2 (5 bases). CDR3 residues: CVSSLASSRVTGELFF. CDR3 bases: TGTGTCAGCAGCTTAGCTAGCTCGAGGGTGACCGGGGAGCTGTTTTTT. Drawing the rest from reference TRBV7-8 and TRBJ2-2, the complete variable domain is GAGVSQSPRYKVAKRGQDVALRCDPISGHVSLFWYQQALGQGPEFLTYFQNEAQLDKSGLPSDRFFAERPEGSVSTLKIQRTQQEDSAVYLCVSSLASSRVTGELFFGEGSRLTVL.